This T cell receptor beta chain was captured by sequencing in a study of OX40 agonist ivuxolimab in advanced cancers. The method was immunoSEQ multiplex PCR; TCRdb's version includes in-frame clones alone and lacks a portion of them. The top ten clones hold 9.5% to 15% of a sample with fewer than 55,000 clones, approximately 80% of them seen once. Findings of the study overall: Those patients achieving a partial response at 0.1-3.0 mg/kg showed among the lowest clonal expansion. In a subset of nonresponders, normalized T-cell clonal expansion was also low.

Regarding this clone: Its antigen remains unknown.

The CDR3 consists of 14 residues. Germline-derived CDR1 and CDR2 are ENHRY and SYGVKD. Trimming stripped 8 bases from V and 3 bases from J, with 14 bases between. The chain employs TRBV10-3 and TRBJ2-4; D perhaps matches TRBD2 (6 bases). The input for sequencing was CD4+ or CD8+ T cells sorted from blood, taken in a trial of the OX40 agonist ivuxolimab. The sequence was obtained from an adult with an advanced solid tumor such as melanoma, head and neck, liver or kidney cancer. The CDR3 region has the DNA TGTGCCATCGGCCCTAGCGATGGCAAAAACATTCAGTACTTC. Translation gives CAIGPSDGKNIQYF.